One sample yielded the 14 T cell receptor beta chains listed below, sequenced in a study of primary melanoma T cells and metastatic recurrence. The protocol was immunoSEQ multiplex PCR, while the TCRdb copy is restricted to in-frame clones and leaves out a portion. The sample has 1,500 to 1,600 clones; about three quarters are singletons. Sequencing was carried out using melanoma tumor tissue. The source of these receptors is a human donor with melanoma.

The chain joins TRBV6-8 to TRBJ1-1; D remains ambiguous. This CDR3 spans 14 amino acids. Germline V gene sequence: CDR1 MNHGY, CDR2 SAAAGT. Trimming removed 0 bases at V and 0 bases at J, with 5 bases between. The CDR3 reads CASSYSLLNTEAFF. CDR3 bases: TGTGCCAGCAGTTACTCTTTGCTGAACACTGAAGCTTTCTTT.

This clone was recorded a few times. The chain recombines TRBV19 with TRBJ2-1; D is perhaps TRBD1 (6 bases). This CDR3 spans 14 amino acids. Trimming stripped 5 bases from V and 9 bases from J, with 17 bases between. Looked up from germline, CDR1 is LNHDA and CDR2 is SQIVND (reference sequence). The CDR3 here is CASSFYRARSEQFF. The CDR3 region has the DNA TGTGCCAGTAGTTTCTACAGGGCTAGAAGTGAGCAGTTCTTC.

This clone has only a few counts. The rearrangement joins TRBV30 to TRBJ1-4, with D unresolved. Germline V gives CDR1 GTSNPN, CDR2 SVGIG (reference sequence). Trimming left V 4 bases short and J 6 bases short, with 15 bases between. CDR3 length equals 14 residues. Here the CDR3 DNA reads TGTGCCTGGAATCCAGGAGGGATGGATGAAAAACTGTTTTTT. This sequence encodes CAWNPGGMDEKLFF.

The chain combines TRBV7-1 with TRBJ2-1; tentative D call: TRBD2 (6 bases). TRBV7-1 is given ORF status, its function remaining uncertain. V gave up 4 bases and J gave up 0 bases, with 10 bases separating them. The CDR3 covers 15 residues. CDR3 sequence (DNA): TGTGCCAGCAGCTTAGCGGTTAGCTCCTACAATGAGCAGTTCTTC. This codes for CASSLAVSSYNEQFF.

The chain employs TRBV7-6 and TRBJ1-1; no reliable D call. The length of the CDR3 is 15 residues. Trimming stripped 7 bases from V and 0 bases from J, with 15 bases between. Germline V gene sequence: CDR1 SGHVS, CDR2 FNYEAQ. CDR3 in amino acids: CASNSPAGLNTEAFF. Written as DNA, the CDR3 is TGTGCCAGCAATTCCCCAGCTGGGCTGAACACTGAAGCTTTCTTT.

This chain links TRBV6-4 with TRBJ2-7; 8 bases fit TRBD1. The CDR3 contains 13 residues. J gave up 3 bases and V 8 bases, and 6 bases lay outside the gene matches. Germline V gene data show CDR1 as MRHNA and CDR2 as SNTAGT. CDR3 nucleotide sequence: TGTGCCAGCTGCACAGGGGGAGGCTACGAGCAGTACTTC. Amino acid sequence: CASCTGGGYEQYF.

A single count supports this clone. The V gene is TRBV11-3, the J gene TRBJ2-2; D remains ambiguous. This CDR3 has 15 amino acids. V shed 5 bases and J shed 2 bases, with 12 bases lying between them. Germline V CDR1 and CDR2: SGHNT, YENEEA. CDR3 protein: CASSPRATNTGELFF. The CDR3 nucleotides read TGTGCCAGCAGCCCTCGGGCGACCAACACCGGGGAGCTGTTTTTT.

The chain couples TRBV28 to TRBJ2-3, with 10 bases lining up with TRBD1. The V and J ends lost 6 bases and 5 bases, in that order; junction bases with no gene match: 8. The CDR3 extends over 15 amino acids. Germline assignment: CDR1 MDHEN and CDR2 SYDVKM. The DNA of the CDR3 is TGTGCCAGCAGACTCCGACAGGGGGCAGGAGATACGCAGTATTTT. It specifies CASRLRQGAGDTQYF.

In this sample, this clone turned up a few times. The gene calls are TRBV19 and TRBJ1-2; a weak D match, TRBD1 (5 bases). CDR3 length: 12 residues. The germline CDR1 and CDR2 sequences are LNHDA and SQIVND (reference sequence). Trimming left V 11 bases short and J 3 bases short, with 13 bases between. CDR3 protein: CASAGPDYGYTF. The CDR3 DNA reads TGTGCCTCAGCGGGACCAGACTATGGCTACACCTTC.

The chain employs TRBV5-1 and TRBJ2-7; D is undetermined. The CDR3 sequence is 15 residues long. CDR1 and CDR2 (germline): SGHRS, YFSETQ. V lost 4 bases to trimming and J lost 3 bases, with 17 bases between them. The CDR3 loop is CASSPGRKGNYEQYF. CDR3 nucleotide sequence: TGCGCCAGCAGCCCAGGACGGAAAGGAAACTACGAGCAGTACTTC.

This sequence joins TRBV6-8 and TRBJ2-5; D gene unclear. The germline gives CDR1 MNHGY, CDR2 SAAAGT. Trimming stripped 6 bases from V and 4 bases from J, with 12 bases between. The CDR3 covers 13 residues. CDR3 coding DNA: TGTGCCAGCAGCAGGAGTAGTAGAGAGACCCAGTACTTC. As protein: CASSRSSRETQYF.

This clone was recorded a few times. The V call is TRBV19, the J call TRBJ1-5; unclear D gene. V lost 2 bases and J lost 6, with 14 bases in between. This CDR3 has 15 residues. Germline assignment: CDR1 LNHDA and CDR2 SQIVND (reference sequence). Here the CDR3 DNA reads TGTGCCAGTAGTATAAACGGAGTGAGGGTTCAGCCCCAGCATTTT. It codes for CASSINGVRVQPQHF.

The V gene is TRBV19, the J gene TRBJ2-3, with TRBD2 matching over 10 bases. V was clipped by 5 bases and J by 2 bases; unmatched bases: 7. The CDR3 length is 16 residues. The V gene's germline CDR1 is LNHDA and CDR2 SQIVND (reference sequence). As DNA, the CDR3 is TGTGCCAGTAGTCTGCTTACTAGCGGGGACACAGATACGCAGTATTTT. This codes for CASSLLTSGDTDTQYF.

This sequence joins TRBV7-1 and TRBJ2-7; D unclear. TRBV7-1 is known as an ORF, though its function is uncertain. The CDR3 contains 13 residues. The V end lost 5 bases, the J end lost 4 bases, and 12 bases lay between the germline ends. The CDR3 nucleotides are TGTGCCAGCAGCGAGACTGCCCGGTACGAGCAGTACTTC. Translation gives CASSETARYEQYF.